These T cell receptor beta chains were read from a single sample in a study of blood T cell repertoires in COVID-19. Libraries were prepared by immunoSEQ multiplex PCR; TCRdb keeps only in-frame clonotypes and omits some of them. The sample contains 200,000 or so clones, approximately 92% of which appear only once. Sequencing was done on a sample of PBMCs or T cells enriched from blood (not recorded which). These receptors were obtained from a woman aged 40-49 years with acute COVID-19. CDR3s include the opening cysteine and the closing phenylalanine or tryptophan. The order of the fields is clone size, V gene, J gene, CDR3 protein. Clone size is shown for a subset of rows, as once, few, many or a class of expanded clone.

once,TRBV6-2/TRBV6-3,TRBJ2-7,CASSYDAGSHEQYF
.,TRBV9,TRBJ1-2,CASSARQGGHGYTF
.,TRBV28,TRBJ2-7,CASSHPGTGVSYEQYF
.,TRBV5-4,TRBJ2-1,CASSLQGTTYNEQFF
.,TRBV12-3/TRBV12-4,TRBJ1-5,CASSLGEDQPQHF
.,TRBV19,TRBJ2-5,CASRTGGETQYF
once,TRBV5-1,TRBJ2-6,CASRPGVTGANVLTF
.,TRBV14,TRBJ2-1,CASSQEATSGRTNEQFF
.,TRBV19,TRBJ2-1,CASKEAGLGNNEQFF
.,TRBV23-1,TRBJ2-7,CASSHHRDNSYEQYF
.,TRBV11-3,TRBJ2-3,CASSLGAGRANTQYF
once,TRBV5-4,TRBJ2-3,CASSILAGTPNTQYF
.,TRBV11-1,TRBJ2-1,CASSFPGTTFYNEQFF
.,TRBV7-8,TRBJ2-3,CASSLGVEGTDTQYF
.,TRBV5-5,TRBJ1-1,CASSFDGGRTEAFF
.,TRBV2,TRBJ2-7,CASTRQAHEQYF
.,TRBV5-8,TRBJ2-1,CASSIQGDEQFF
.,TRBV18,TRBJ2-1,CASSRGLANYNEQFF
.,TRBV4-3,TRBJ1-2,CASSRTQGADGYTF
once,TRBV30,TRBJ2-5,CAWSVLGNQETQYF
once,TRBV19,TRBJ2-7,CASSTPPGSTVYEQYF
.,TRBV5-1,TRBJ2-3,CASSLLAEDTQYF
.,TRBV18,TRBJ2-6,CASSPTRSGANVLTF
.,TRBV27,TRBJ2-7,CASRLTGVAYEQYF
.,TRBV7-9,TRBJ2-3,CASSLTRAGADTQYF
.,TRBV29-1,TRBJ1-1,CSGYGGQLNTEAFF
.,TRBV6-5,TRBJ2-2,CASRPPGQVTGELFF
.,TRBV19,TRBJ1-2,CASRRQTNYGYTF
once,TRBV30,TRBJ2-5,CAWRSRGIAGARETQYF
.,TRBV3-1/TRBV3-2,TRBJ2-1,CASSLNEGAREQFF
.,TRBV9,TRBJ2-7,CASSVGWETYHEQYF
.,TRBV19,TRBJ1-5,CASLGGHQPQHF
.,TRBV25-1,TRBJ2-7,CASSGIRVTSGSAEQYF
once,TRBV20-1,TRBJ2-5,CSASTSGSPGETQYF
.,TRBV27,TRBJ2-5,CASSGRTGGFAETQYF
.,TRBV6-6,TRBJ2-5,CASGGHTGGETQYF
.,TRBV7-2,TRBJ2-1,CASSSGLASEQFF
.,TRBV19,TRBJ1-5,CASSIGSPFYSNQPQHF
few,TRBV6-5,TRBJ2-7,CASSVGTGPLYEQYF
.,TRBV4-1,TRBJ1-5,CASSPGQGASQPQHF
.,TRBV2,TRBJ2-1,CASSESSGAQFF
.,TRBV5-1,TRBJ1-4,CASSSYAGATNEKLFF
.,TRBV4-1,TRBJ2-3,CASSKGPDTQYF
once,TRBV3-1/TRBV3-2,TRBJ1-2,CASSQGTGSYGYTF
.,TRBV28,TRBJ2-7,CASSRTNYEQYF
few,TRBV7-9,TRBJ2-7,CASSSRGQGKYEQYF
.,TRBV6-2/TRBV6-3,TRBJ2-1,CASSRGIGGTEQFF
few,TRBV11-2,TRBJ1-1,CASSQGAWAGNTEAFF
.,TRBV5-4,TRBJ2-7,CASSQGLASEQYF
few,TRBV9,TRBJ2-1,CASSVEAASSQDEQFF
.,TRBV7-2,TRBJ2-3,CASSLGRQGPYSQYF
.,TRBV28,TRBJ2-7,CASSLRGGYEQYF
few,TRBV7-9,TRBJ1-6,CASSLVAVGSYNSPLHF
.,TRBV3-1/TRBV3-2,TRBJ2-7,CASSQYGQGDGDEQYF
.,TRBV11-3,TRBJ2-4,CASSSQGGDIQYF
.,TRBV9,TRBJ1-5,CASSPGTGRDQPQHF
.,TRBV4-1,TRBJ2-1,CASSLTGREPYNEQFF
.,TRBV10-3,TRBJ2-1,CAISESGGNEQFF
.,TRBV4-2,TRBJ2-1,CASSQEGLAGGLDEQFF
.,TRBV30,TRBJ1-1,CAWRTGTGNTEAFF